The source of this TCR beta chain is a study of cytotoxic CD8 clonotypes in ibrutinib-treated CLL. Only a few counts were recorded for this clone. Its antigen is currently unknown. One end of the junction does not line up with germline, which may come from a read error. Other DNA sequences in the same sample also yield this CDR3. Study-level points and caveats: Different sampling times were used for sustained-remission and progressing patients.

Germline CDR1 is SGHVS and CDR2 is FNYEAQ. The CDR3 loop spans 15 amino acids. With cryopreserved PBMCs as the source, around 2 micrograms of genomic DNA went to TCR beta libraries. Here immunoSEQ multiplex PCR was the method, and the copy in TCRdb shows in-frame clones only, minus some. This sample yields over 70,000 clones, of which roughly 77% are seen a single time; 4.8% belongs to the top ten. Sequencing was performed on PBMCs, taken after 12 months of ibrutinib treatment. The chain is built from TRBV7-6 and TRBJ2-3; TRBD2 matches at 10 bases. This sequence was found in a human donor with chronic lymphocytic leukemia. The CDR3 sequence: CASSLAGASTDTQYF. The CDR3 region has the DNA TGTGCCAGCAGCCTAGCGGGAGCTAGCACAGATACGCAGTATTTT.